These 23 T cell receptor beta chains share one sample of origin, sequenced in a study of read filtering for tumor transcriptome and immune sequencing. Molecular barcoded adaptors covering alpha/delta and beta/gamma chains were used on roughly 370 ng RNA. Using its own MiXCR run on the reads, TCRdb lists one record per CDR3 protein. This table has about 27,000 distinct CDR3 sequences, about an eighth appearing once. The sequenced sample was a population of CD138-negative cells sorted from bone marrow. The receptors stem from a donor over 35 with multiple myeloma.

This clonotype showed up many times. The chain is built from TRBV11-2 and TRBJ1-1; D may be TRBD1 (6 bases). In germline, CDR1 is SGHAT, CDR2 FQNNGV. The germline V and J ends were trimmed by 7 bases and 7 bases, with 19 bases remaining between them. The CDR3 spans 14 residues. The CDR3 here is CASTIARGSGEAFF. In nucleotides, the CDR3 is TGTGCCAGCACTATAGCCAGGGGAAGTGGTGAAGCTTTCTTT.

As to this clonotype: A much larger clone lies a single base off, so this may be a read error. V gene TRBV5-4 combines with J gene TRBJ2-1; TRBD1 matches 8 bases. CDR3 length equals 12 residues. In germline, CDR1 is SGHNT, CDR2 YYREEE (reference sequence). V was clipped by 5 bases and J by 12 bases; unmatched bases: 7. The CDR3 is CASSIQGGGQFF. CDR3 coding DNA: TGTGCCAGCAGTATACAGGGGGGTGGGCAGTTCTTC.

J is TRBJ2-1 and V is TRBV27; perhaps D is TRBD1 or TRBD2 (5 bases each). CDR1 is MNHEY, CDR2 SMNVEV, per germline (reference sequence). This CDR3 has 14 residues. Trimming left V 6 bases short and J 0 bases short, with 9 bases between. The DNA for the CDR3 is TGTGCCAGCAGGGGGGACCTCTCCTACAATGAGCAGTTCTTC. Translated: CASRGDLSYNEQFF.

This clonotype was counted many times. V and J are TRBV15 and TRBJ2-1; tentatively, D is TRBD2 (5 bases). The CDR3 is made up of 20 amino acids. Germline CDR1 and CDR2: LNHNV and YYDKDF (reference sequence). V lost 0 bases to trimming and J lost 0 bases, with 21 bases between them. As DNA, the CDR3 is TGTGCCACCAGCAGAGATGAAGGAGTGATAGCGCCTAGCTCCTACAATGAGCAGTTCTTC. As protein: CATSRDEGVIAPSSYNEQFF.

This clonotype was recorded a few times. The chain combines TRBV20-1 with TRBJ1-1; no definite D call. Trimming stripped 6 bases from V and 0 bases from J, with 8 bases between. CDR3 length equals 12 residues. Germline V gene sequence: CDR1 DFQATT, CDR2 SNEGSKA (reference sequence). The CDR3 region has the DNA TGCAGTGCGGACCGTATGAACACTGAAGCTTTCTTT. This sequence encodes CSADRMNTEAFF.

At least ten counts were recorded for this clonotype. The V and J genes are TRBV20-1 and TRBJ1-1; TRBD1 might be the D (5 bases). V lost 5 bases to trimming and J lost 8 bases, with 15 bases between them. CDR1 and CDR2 (germline): DFQATT, SNEGSKA (reference sequence). The length of the CDR3 is 12 residues. The CDR3 bases are TGCAGTGCTGCCGGGACCCATGGGGAAGCTTTCTTT. Protein: CSAAGTHGEAFF.

This clonotype has at least ten counts. V usage is TRBV28 and J usage is TRBJ2-1; a possible D gene is TRBD2 (5 bases). Germline V gene lookup returns CDR1 MDHEN and CDR2 SYDVKM. This CDR3 is 14 amino acids long. Between the trimmed V and J ends, which lost 2 bases and 8 bases, there was a span of 13 bases. CDR3 amino acids: CASSLTGSEDEQFF. The CDR3 nucleotides read TGTGCCAGCAGTTTAACGGGATCGGAAGATGAGCAGTTCTTC.

Ten or more counts support this clonotype. The V gene is TRBV11-3, the J gene TRBJ2-7; D might be TRBD1 (5 bases). Between the trimmed V and J ends, which lost 0 bases and 2 bases, there was a span of 14 bases. CDR1 is SGHNT, CDR2 YENEEA, per germline. The CDR3 has 16 amino acids. CDR3 sequence (DNA): TGTGCCAGCAGCTTAGATGGGGCAGGGATGACCTACGAGCAGTACTTC. It yields the protein CASSLDGAGMTYEQYF.

This clonotype was counted only a few times. The chain couples TRBV5-5 to TRBJ2-2; D is ambiguous. Germline CDR1 SGHKS, CDR2 YYEKEE (reference sequence). CDR3 length equals 16 residues. Trimming left V 3 bases short and J 1 base short, with 13 bases between. The chain's CDR3 is CASSYFPRGNTGELFF. In nucleotides, the CDR3 is TGTGCCAGCAGCTATTTCCCTCGTGGGAACACCGGGGAGCTGTTTTTT.

This clonotype has at least ten counts. V usage is TRBV2 and J usage is TRBJ2-1; 7 bases map to TRBD1. The CDR3 covers 12 residues. Looked up from germline, CDR1 is SNHLY and CDR2 is FYNNEI. The trim removed 6 bases at V and 10 bases at J, leaving 6 bases unmatched. For the CDR3, the DNA is TGTGCCAGCAGCTTAGACAGGGCCGAGCAGTTCTTC. Protein sequence: CASSLDRAEQFF.

This clonotype has a count of ten or more. The V and J genes are TRBV30 and TRBJ2-1; tentatively, D is TRBD2 (6 bases). The germline V gene encodes CDR1 GTSNPN and CDR2 SVGIG (reference sequence). Trimming shortened V by 2 bases and J by 8 bases, and 13 bases separated the two germline ends. CDR3 length: 13 amino acids. The CDR3 DNA sequence: TGTGCCTGGAGTACCGGGAGAGGGTATGAGCAGTTCTTC. It yields the protein CAWSTGRGYEQFF.

There are many counts of this clonotype. V is TRBV6-1 and J is TRBJ2-3; 11 nucleotides line up with TRBD2. V gave up 5 bases and J gave up 5 bases; unmatched junction bases: 9. The CDR3 is 16 residues long. In germline, CDR1 is MNHNS, CDR2 SASEGT. CDR3: CASSYSTSGSQDTQYF. CDR3 bases: TGTGCCAGCAGTTACTCAACTAGCGGGAGTCAAGATACGCAGTATTTT.

This clonotype occurred many times. The rearrangement links TRBV7-9 to TRBJ2-1; TRBD1 aligns across 12 bases. Germline V gene data show CDR1 as SEHNR and CDR2 as FQNEAQ (reference sequence). CDR3 length: 13 amino acids. After removal of 6 bases from V and 14 bases from J, the junction contained 8 bases not matched to a gene. CDR3 protein: CASSWDRGPLEFF. CDR3 nucleotides: TGTGCCAGCAGTTGGGACAGGGGGCCGTTGGAGTTCTTC.

This clonotype was seen repeatedly, ten times or more. V usage is TRBV29-1 and J usage is TRBJ2-7; D is possibly TRBD1 (6 bases). Looked up from germline, CDR1 is SQVTM and CDR2 is ANQGSEA. There are 12 residues in the CDR3. V dropped 7 bases and J dropped 1 base, with 11 bases sitting between them. The CDR3 DNA reads as TGCAGCGCCACAACAGGGTCCTACGAGCAGTACTTC. Amino acids: CSATTGSYEQYF.

Regarding this clonotype: This sequence may be a read error, since a much larger clone differs from it by one base. This sequence joins TRBV29-1 and TRBJ1-1; D unresolved. CDR3 length: 13 amino acids. The germline V gene has CDR1 SQVTM and CDR2 ANQGSEA. In DNA form, the CDR3 reads TGCAGCGTGACCGGGGTTACGAACACTGGAGCTTTCTTT. Encoded protein: CSVTGVTNTGAFF.

This clonotype was observed a few times. The chain uses TRBV5-1 and TRBJ2-5, with 11 positions matching TRBD2. Germline CDR1 and CDR2: SGHRS and YFSETQ. V shed 0 bases, J shed 4 bases, and the junction held 2 bases outside the gene matches. The CDR3 covers 15 residues. The CDR3 sequence is CASSLVGLAGETQYF. CDR3 sequence (DNA): TGCGCCAGCAGCTTGGTAGGACTAGCGGGAGAGACCCAGTACTTC. The full variable domain, in which reference TRBV5-1 and TRBJ2-5 provide the parts outside the CDR3, is KAGVTQTPRYLIKTRGQQVTLSCSPISGHRSVSWYQQTPGQGLQFLFEYFSETQRNKGNFPGRFSGRQFSNSRSEMNVSTLELGDSALYLCASSLVGLAGETQYFGPGTRLLVL.

The sample holds many counts of this clonotype. The genes are TRBV5-1 and TRBJ2-1; 8 nucleotides match TRBD1. V was clipped by 0 bases and J by 4 bases; unmatched bases: 3. Germline-derived CDR1 and CDR2 are SGHRS and YFSETQ. The CDR3 extends over 15 amino acids. CDR3 residues: CASSLGQGAYNEQFF. The CDR3 DNA reads TGCGCCAGCAGCTTGGGGCAGGGGGCGTACAATGAGCAGTTCTTC.

This clonotype was observed at least ten times. V is TRBV5-1 and J is TRBJ2-1; TRBD2 might be the D (7 bases). Germline V lookup: CDR1 SGHRS, CDR2 YFSETQ. Trimming stripped 0 bases from V and 2 bases from J, with 18 bases between. The CDR3 sequence is 18 residues long. The CDR3 DNA reads as TGCGCCAGCAGCTTGGGGGGGGGCCTTTTAGACACCTACAATGAGCAGTTCTTC. This encodes CASSLGGGLLDTYNEQFF.

This clonotype was seen repeatedly, ten times or more. This chain joins TRBV20-1 and TRBJ2-3, with D possibly being TRBD1 (6 bases). V lost 6 bases to trimming and J lost 4 bases, with 8 bases between them. The CDR3 has 11 amino acids. CDR1 DFQATT and CDR2 SNEGSKA come from the germline V gene (reference sequence). CDR3 sequence reads: CSAGTSDTQYF. The CDR3 DNA is TGCAGTGCGGGGACATCAGATACGCAGTATTTT.

There are many counts of this clonotype. The chain combines TRBV6-5 with TRBJ1-2, with D maybe TRBD1 (6 bases). The V end lost 5 bases, the J end lost 4 bases, and 11 bases lay between the germline ends. The CDR3 has 13 residues. The V gene's germline CDR1 is MNHEY and CDR2 SVGAGI. CDR3 in amino acids: CASSMTGSYGYTF. CDR3 sequence (DNA): TGTGCCAGCAGTATGACAGGCTCCTATGGCTACACCTTC.

This clonotype showed up many times. V and J are TRBV7-9 and TRBJ2-5, with 8 bases identical to TRBD2. J gave up 4 bases and V 5 bases, and 12 bases lay outside the gene matches. Per germline, CDR1 SEHNR and CDR2 FQNEAQ (reference sequence). The CDR3 spans 16 residues. For the CDR3, the DNA is TGTGCCAGCAGCCGCGAAGGGGGGCTAGCGGGAGAGACCCAGTACTTC. Translating it yields CASSREGGLAGETQYF.

In this sample, this clonotype turned up a few times. The V gene is TRBV18, the J gene TRBJ2-3; D gene uncertain. Germline assignment: CDR1 KGHSH and CDR2 LQKENI. The CDR3 covers 13 residues. V gave up 2 bases and J gave up 4 bases, with 7 bases separating them. The DNA of the CDR3 is TGTGCCAGCTCACCAATTGAGTCAGATACGCAGTATTTT. Protein sequence: CASSPIESDTQYF. Full variable domain (rest looked up from reference TRBV18 and TRBJ2-3): NAGVMQNPRHLVRRRGQEARLRCSPMKGHSHVYWYRQLPEEGLKFMVYLQKENIIDESGMPKERFSAEFPKEGPSILRIQQVVRGDSAAYFCASSPIESDTQYFGPGTRLTVL.

This clonotype turned up a few times. The J gene is TRBJ2-1, the V gene TRBV5-1; 8 nucleotides match TRBD1. V lost 6 bases to trimming and J lost 12 bases; unmatched junction nucleotides: 14. This CDR3 region has 14 residues. Germline CDR1 and CDR2: SGHRS and YFSETQ. CDR3 coding DNA: TGCGCCAGCACCCGGACAGGGCCCTACAAGGGGCAGTTCTTC. It encodes CASTRTGPYKGQFF. Combining the CDR3 with reference TRBV5-1 and TRBJ2-1 gives the whole variable domain KAGVTQTPRYLIKTRGQQVTLSCSPISGHRSVSWYQQTPGQGLQFLFEYFSETQRNKGNFPGRFSGRQFSNSRSEMNVSTLELGDSALYLCASTRTGPYKGQFFGPGTRLTVL.